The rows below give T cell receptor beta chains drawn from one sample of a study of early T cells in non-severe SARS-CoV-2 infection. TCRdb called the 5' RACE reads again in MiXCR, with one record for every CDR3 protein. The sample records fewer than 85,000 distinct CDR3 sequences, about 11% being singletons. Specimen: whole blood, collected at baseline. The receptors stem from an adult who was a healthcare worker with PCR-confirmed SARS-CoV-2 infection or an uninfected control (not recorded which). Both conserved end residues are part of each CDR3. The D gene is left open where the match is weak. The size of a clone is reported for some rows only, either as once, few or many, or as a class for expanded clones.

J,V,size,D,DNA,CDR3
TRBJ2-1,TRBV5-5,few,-,TGTGCCAGCAGCTTGGACAGACAGTCCTACAATGAGCAGTTCTTC,CASSLDRQSYNEQFF
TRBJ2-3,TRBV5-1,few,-,TGCGCCAGCAGCTTGGTTGGCGTCTTCTCAGAGTTGAATACGCAGTATTTT,CASSLVGVFSELNTQYF
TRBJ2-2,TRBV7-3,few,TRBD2,TGTGCCAGCAGCTTGGGAATAGCGGGGACGGCCGGGGAGCTGTTTTTT,CASSLGIAGTAGELFF
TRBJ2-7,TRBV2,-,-,TGTGCCAGCAGTAAAGAACGGACCTCTCAGTACTTC,CASSKERTSQYF
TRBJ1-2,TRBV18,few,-,TGTGCCAGCTCACCACCTAGTTCAGAGAATGGCTACACCTTC,CASSPPSSENGYTF
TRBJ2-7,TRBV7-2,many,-,TGTGCCAGCAGCTTGCAAAAGGGCAGTCGGTCCGAGCAGTACTTC,CASSLQKGSRSEQYF
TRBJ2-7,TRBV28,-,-,TGTGCCAGCAGTTCCCCGACACAGCGTTGGGAGCAGTACTTC,CASSSPTQRWEQYF
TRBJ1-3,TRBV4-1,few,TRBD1,TGCGCCAGCAGCCTGTCGATGGGACAGGGGTACACCATATATTTT,CASSLSMGQGYTIYF
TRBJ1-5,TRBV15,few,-,TGTGCCACCAGCCGAGGACAGAGCAATCAGCCCCAGCATTTT,CATSRGQSNQPQHF
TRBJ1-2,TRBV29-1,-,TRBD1,TGCAGCGTTGAAGCCGGGACAGGGACCTATGGCTACACCTTC,CSVEAGTGTYGYTF
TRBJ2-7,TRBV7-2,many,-,TGTGCCAGCAGCCCCCCTTGGGACGAGCAGTACTTC,CASSPPWDEQYF
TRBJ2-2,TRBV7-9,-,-,TGTGCCAGCAGCGACACATGGAACACCGGGGAGCTGTTTTTT,CASSDTWNTGELFF
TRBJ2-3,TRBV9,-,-,TGTGCCAGCAGCCCGCCACAGGATGGGTCAGATACGCAGTATTTT,CASSPPQDGSDTQYF
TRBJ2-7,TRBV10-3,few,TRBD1,TGTGCCATCAGCAGGGACAGCTACGAGCAGTACTTC,CAISRDSYEQYF
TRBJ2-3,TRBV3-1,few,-,TGTGCCAGCAGCGAAGGCGCCCGGCGGGGCGGCACAGATACGCAGTATTTT,CASSEGARRGGTDTQYF
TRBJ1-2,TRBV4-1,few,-,TGCGCCAGCAGCCAAGAAGGAGGGAACAGACCCTATGGCTACACCTTC,CASSQEGGNRPYGYTF
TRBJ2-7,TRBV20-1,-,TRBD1,TGCAGTGCTCGCGCGGGGACAGGGGCCTACGAGCAGTACTTC,CSARAGTGAYEQYF
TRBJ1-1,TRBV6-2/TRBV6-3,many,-,TGTGCCAGCAGTTACTTCAGGGAGAACACTGAAGCTTTCTTT,CASSYFRENTEAFF
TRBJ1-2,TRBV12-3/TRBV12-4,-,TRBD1,TGTGCCAGCAGGACTACAGGGGGATCCTATGGCTACACCTTC,CASRTTGGSYGYTF
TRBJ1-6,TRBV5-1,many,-,TGCGCCAGCAGCTTGGCCGGGGGAACTAATTCACCCCTCCACTTT,CASSLAGGTNSPLHF
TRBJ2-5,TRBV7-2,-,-,TGTGCCAGCAGCTTCGCCAGGCAAGAGACCCAGTACTTC,CASSFARQETQYF
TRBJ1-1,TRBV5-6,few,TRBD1,TGTGCCAGCAGCTTGGCAGGGGGGGTCGGTGAAGCTTTCTTT,CASSLAGGVGEAFF
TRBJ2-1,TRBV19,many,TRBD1,TGTGCCAGTACCCCCCGGGACAGGGGACTGAATGAGCAGTTCTTC,CASTPRDRGLNEQFF
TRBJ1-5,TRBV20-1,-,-,TGCAGTGCCCCCTCCCGGAAGGACATCGGTACCCAGCATTTT,CSAPSRKDIGTQHF
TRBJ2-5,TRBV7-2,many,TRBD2,TGTGCCAGCAGCTTACGGGGGGTGCAAGAGACCCAGTACTTC,CASSLRGVQETQYF
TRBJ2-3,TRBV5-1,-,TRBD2,TGCGCCAGCAGAGAAGGACTAGCGGCCACAGATACGCAGTATTTT,CASREGLAATDTQYF
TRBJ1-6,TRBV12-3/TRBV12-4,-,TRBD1,TGTGCCAGCAGGCCAGGGGGCATGTCCTTTAATTCACCCCTCCACTTT,CASRPGGMSFNSPLHF
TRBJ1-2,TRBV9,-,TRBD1,TGTGCCAGCAGCGGGTCTCGTCGGACAGGGCTTTATTACTATGGCTACACCTTC,CASSGSRRTGLYYYGYTF
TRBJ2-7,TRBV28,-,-,TGTGCCAGCAGTTTATTGGGGGGGACAACGCGGGAGCAGTACTTC,CASSLLGGTTREQYF
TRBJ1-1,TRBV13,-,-,TGTGCCAGCAGCTCACGGCGGACTGAAGCTTTCTTT,CASSSRRTEAFF
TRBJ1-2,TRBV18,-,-,TGTGCCAGCTCATTCGGACGGAGCTATGGCTACACCTTC,CASSFGRSYGYTF
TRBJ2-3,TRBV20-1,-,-,TGCAGTGCCCTAAGTAGAGGGGGCACAGATACGCAGTATTTT,CSALSRGGTDTQYF
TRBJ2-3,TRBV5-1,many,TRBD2,TGCGCCAGCAGCCCAGTGGGACTAGCATCTCCAGGCCGCACAGATACGCAGTATTTT,CASSPVGLASPGRTDTQYF
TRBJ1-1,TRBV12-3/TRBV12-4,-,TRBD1,TGTGCCAGCAGTCGACCCCGGGACAGACACACTGAAGCTTTCTTT,CASSRPRDRHTEAFF
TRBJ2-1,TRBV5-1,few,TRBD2,TGCGCCAGCAGCTTCAACACCCGGGGGGGATACAATGAGCAGTTCTTC,CASSFNTRGGYNEQFF
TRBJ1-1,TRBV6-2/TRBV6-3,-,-,TGTGCCAGCACCAACCGCGCGGGGGCTTTCTTT,CASTNRAGAFF
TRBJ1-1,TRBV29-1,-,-,TGCAGCGCCGGGCGCTCCGCGGGAAACACTGAAGCTTTCTTT,CSAGRSAGNTEAFF
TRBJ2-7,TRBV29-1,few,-,TGCAGCGTTATTAGGGGGGACGAGCAGTACTTC,CSVIRGDEQYF
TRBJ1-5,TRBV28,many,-,TGTGCCAGCAGGACTAGCAATCAGCCCCAGCATTTT,CASRTSNQPQHF
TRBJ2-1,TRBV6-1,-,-,TGTGCCAGCAGTTACAGGCAATACAATGAGCAGTTCTTC,CASSYRQYNEQFF
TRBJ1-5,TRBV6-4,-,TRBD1,TGTGCCAGCAGCGAACACGGACAGGCTAATCAGCCCCAGCATTTT,CASSEHGQANQPQHF
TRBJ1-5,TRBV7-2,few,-,TGTGCCAGCAGCCTTGGCGGAAAAAATCAGCCCCAGCATTTT,CASSLGGKNQPQHF
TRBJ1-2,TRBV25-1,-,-,TGTGCCAGCACCCCGACAGGCTCCTTAAACAGATGCCTCTATGGCTACACCTTC,CASTPTGSLNRCLYGYTF
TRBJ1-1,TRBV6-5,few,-,TGTGCCAGCAGTTTAAGGCAGACTACTGAAGCTTTCTTT,CASSLRQTTEAFF
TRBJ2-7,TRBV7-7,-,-,TGTGCCAGCAGCACCCAGGCAGGGAATGAGCAGTACTTC,CASSTQAGNEQYF
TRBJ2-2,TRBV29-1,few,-,TGCAGCGTTGGCAGGGATAACACCGGGGAGCTGTTTTTT,CSVGRDNTGELFF
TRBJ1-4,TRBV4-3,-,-,TGCGCCAGCAGCCCAATGGGTGAAAAACTGTTTTTT,CASSPMGEKLFF
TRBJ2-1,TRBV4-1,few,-,TGCGCCAGCAGCCAAGATTTATTCTCTCATGAGCAGTTCTTC,CASSQDLFSHEQFF
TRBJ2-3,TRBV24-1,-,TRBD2,TGTGCCACCAGTGATTCCCTCAGCGGGAACACAGATACGCAGTATTTT,CATSDSLSGNTDTQYF
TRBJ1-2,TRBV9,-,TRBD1,TGTGCCAGCAGCGTTGGACAGGGAGGTGGCTACACCTTC,CASSVGQGGGYTF
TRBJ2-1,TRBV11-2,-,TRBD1,TGTGCCAGCAGCTTAGCGGGACAGGGCCCGACAAATGAGCAGTTCTTC,CASSLAGQGPTNEQFF